This record looks at one T cell receptor beta chain sequence and its context. What it recognizes is unknown. Assay: immunoSEQ multiplex PCR; the TCRdb copy retains only in-frame clones and omits some. In the table there are just under 10,000 clones, about 81% of which are singletons. The data stem from a study of neoadjuvant nivolumab and ipilimumab in lung cancer. Background on the study: Patients got nivolumab 3 mg/kg on days 1, 15 and 29; combination added ipilimumab 1 mg/kg day 1.

V dropped 3 bases and J dropped 7; count of bases not matched to a gene: 7. This CDR3 region has 16 residues. CDR1 LNHNV and CDR2 YYDKDF come from the germline V gene (reference sequence). Study-wide findings and caveats: Resected-tumor TCR richness correlated positively with pretherapy blood richness. From pretherapy to surgery, tumor richness and clonality rose with dual therapy. TCR richness and clonality were higher in tumors than adjacent uninvolved lung.

The sequencing here drew on peripheral blood, taken before neoadjuvant nivolumab, alone or with ipilimumab. The J gene is TRBJ1-5, the V gene TRBV15, with 12 bases aligning to TRBD1. The sequence was collected from an adult with non-small cell lung cancer. The CDR3 here is CATSSQGTGGWQPQHF. As DNA, the CDR3 is TGTGCCACCAGCAGCCAGGGGACAGGGGGCTGGCAGCCCCAGCATTTT.